This TCR beta chain was obtained from a study of early T cells in non-severe SARS-CoV-2 infection. TCRdb processed the 5' RACE reads anew with MiXCR; each CDR3 protein has one entry. The sample lists 97,000 or so distinct CDR3 sequences, around 13% seen once, with about 6% in the top ten. This sequence originates from an adult who was a healthcare worker with PCR-confirmed SARS-CoV-2 infection or an uninfected control (not recorded which). Material: whole blood.

CDR3 DNA sequence: TGTGCCAGCAGTCCACGACAGCATTACGCCTATGGCTACACCTTC. This gives the protein CASSPRQHYAYGYTF. This chain connects TRBV6-5 to TRBJ1-2, with D tentatively TRBD1 (5 bases). Germline V gene sequence: CDR1 MNHEY, CDR2 SVGAGI. The CDR3 is 15 residues long. V gave up 5 bases and J gave up 4 bases, with 17 bases separating them.